This T cell receptor (beta chain) was observed in a study of blood T cells in healthy people across ages. This clonotype turned up a few times. Per germline, CDR1 DFQATT and CDR2 SNEGSKA (reference sequence). This CDR3 is 15 amino acids long. A second PCR, run for about 7 to 12 cycles, used a sample-barcoded 5' primer plus a J-beta primer mix. One entry per CDR3 protein results from TCRdb running MiXCR on the 5' RACE reads. The table shows roughly 2 million distinct CDR3 sequences, with about 49% occurring only once. What was sequenced was blood. This clonotype was obtained from a woman in her forties in good health. The chain has TRBV20-1 and TRBJ2-3; the match to TRBD1 covers 11 bases. CDR3 DNA: TGCAGCGCTCAGGGGACAGGGGGTTTGATGAATACGCAGTATTTT. Translated, it gives CSAQGTGGLMNTQYF.